Below are 9 T cell receptor beta chains sequenced from a single sample in a study of blood T cell repertoires in COVID-19. Measured with immunoSEQ multiplex PCR; TCRdb has only the in-frame clones, and not every one. The sample lists some 500,000 clones; approximately 87% were seen once. The sequenced sample was PBMCs or T cells enriched from blood (not recorded which). The receptors originated from a woman between 40 and 55 years old who had recovered from COVID-19.

This clone occurred a few times. The V call is TRBV27, the J call TRBJ1-1; TRBD1 agrees at 10 bases. This CDR3 is 14 amino acids long. CDR1 is MNHEY, CDR2 SMNVEV, per germline (reference sequence). Unmatched junction bases numbered 6, after V lost 7 bases and J lost 4 bases. CDR3 loop: CASNRQGARTEAFF. CDR3 nucleotide sequence: TGTGCCAGCAACAGACAGGGGGCGCGCACTGAAGCTTTCTTT.

This chain links TRBV3-1 (or the pseudogene TRBV3-2) with TRBJ2-7; 9 bases agree with TRBD2. The CDR3 has 18 residues. From germline, CDR1 is LGHDT and CDR2 YNNKEL (reference sequence). V dropped 4 bases and J dropped 2; count of bases not matched to a gene: 15. CDR3 sequence: CASSRTLAGEGSPYEQYF. The DNA of the CDR3 is TGTGCCAGCAGCCGAACTTTAGCGGGAGAGGGTTCCCCCTACGAGCAGTACTTC.

The chain links TRBV7-6 to TRBJ2-2, with 9 bases aligning to TRBD1. This CDR3 is 16 amino acids long. Germline V gene sequence: CDR1 SGHVS, CDR2 FNYEAQ. The V segment lost 1 base and the J segment 6 bases; nucleotides outside the gene matches: 6. CDR3 amino acids: CASSLGGQGVAGELFF. CDR3 DNA: TGTGCCAGCAGCTTAGGGGGACAGGGCGTAGCCGGGGAGCTGTTTTTT.

In its sample, this clone was seen a few times. The rearrangement uses TRBV6-2 or TRBV6-3 and TRBJ1-3; D uncertain. Per germline, CDR1 MNHEY and CDR2 SVGEGT. This CDR3 has 13 amino acids. Trimming pared 5 bases from V and 4 bases from J, leaving 9 bases between. The CDR3 sequence: CASSTTGGNTIYF. In DNA form, the CDR3 reads TGTGCCAGCAGTACGACGGGGGGAAACACCATATATTTT.

The table lists this clone with a count of one. The rearrangement links TRBV7-2 to TRBJ2-7, with 11 bases that match TRBD2. From germline, CDR1 is SGHTA and CDR2 FQGNSA. Unmatched junction bases numbered 3, after V lost 5 bases and J lost 9 bases. The CDR3 spans 12 residues. The CDR3 spells CASSTTSGTQYF. The CDR3 DNA sequence: TGTGCCAGCAGCACGACTAGCGGGACGCAGTACTTC.

This clone was picked up a small number of times. This sequence joins TRBV6-1 and TRBJ2-7, with 10 bases lining up with TRBD1. This CDR3 region has 15 residues. Germline CDR1 and CDR2: MNHNS and SASEGT. The J segment lost 1 base and the V segment lost 1 base, leaving 1 base of the junction unmatched. As DNA, the CDR3 is TGTGCCAGCAGTGAAGTGGACAGGGGGTCCTACGAGCAGTACTTC. Translation gives CASSEVDRGSYEQYF.

This rearrangement joins TRBV20-1 to TRBJ2-5, with no clear D. Trimming cost V 3 bases and J 0 bases, with 2 bases left between them. Germline V CDR1 and CDR2: DFQATT, SNEGSKA (reference sequence). This CDR3 contains 11 residues. CDR3 in amino acids: CSASDQETQYF. In nucleotides, the CDR3 is TGCAGTGCTAGCGACCAAGAGACCCAGTACTTC.

V is TRBV5-1 and J is TRBJ2-5; 7 nucleotides match TRBD1. The CDR3 spans 16 residues. The germline CDR1 and CDR2 sequences are SGHRS and YFSETQ. J was trimmed by 2 bases and V by 4 bases; bases with no gene match: 11. CDR3 bases: TGCGCCAGCAGCAAACAACAGGGGCTAGGTCAAGAGACCCAGTACTTC. It yields the protein CASSKQQGLGQETQYF.

This clone was detected a few times. This chain uses TRBV30 with TRBJ2-1; 7 nucleotides match TRBD2. Germline V lookup: CDR1 GTSNPN, CDR2 SVGIG (reference sequence). The CDR3 sequence is 17 residues long. Trimming at V came to 2 bases and at J to 1 base, leaving 11 bases not matched to a gene. The CDR3 DNA reads TGTGCCTGGAGTACGTCCCGGGCTAGCGGATCCTACAATGAGCAGTTCTTC. Its protein is CAWSTSRASGSYNEQFF.